This T cell receptor (beta chain) was captured by sequencing in a study of blood T cell repertoires in COVID-19. Across the whole study: Samples came from the United States, Italy and Spain, spanning acute and convalescent COVID-19. Sample material is recorded as cDNA or gDNA derived from T cells, B-cell-depleted T cells, or PBMCs.

In the original processing: Amplified reference gene primers provided the basis for estimating nucleated cell counts. Method: immunoSEQ multiplex PCR; TCRdb's copy keeps in-frame clones and lacks some. V, J and clone size were drawn from that table, and D and trimming were deduced from the DNA. The table records about 400,000 clones, roughly nine tenths of them present only once. This receptor was obtained from a man aged 40-50 years with acute or convalescent COVID-19. The sample consisted of peripheral blood.

The CDR3 nucleotides are TGTGCCAGCAGCTTAGCAGGGAATAATTCACCCCTCCACTTT. This gives the protein CASSLAGNNSPLHF. V is TRBV11-3 and J is TRBJ1-6, with D possibly TRBD1 on 5 matching bases. The ends were cut back, 1 base at V and 5 bases at J, with 6 bases in the middle. The CDR3 runs 14 residues. Germline V CDR1 and CDR2: SGHNT, YENEEA.